A single sample is the source of the 29 T cell receptor beta chains below, sequenced in a study of metastatic and nonmetastatic thyroid tumors. Via MiXCR, TCRdb re-called the PCR reads. The sample has roughly 14,000 clones; just over 30% are singletons. Among the patients, none had received any treatment before thyroid surgery. Sequencing input: blood. These receptors were taken from a female donor with papillary thyroid cancer or a benign thyroid nodule (not recorded which). Some clones in this sample may be carry-over from other donors' samples.

There are many counts of this clone. This chain uses TRBV3-1 with TRBJ1-2; TRBD1 matches 8 bases. The CDR3 is made up of 15 amino acids. The trim removed 4 bases at V and 1 base at J, leaving 5 bases unmatched. The V gene's germline CDR1 is LGHDT and CDR2 YNNKEL (reference sequence). The CDR3 loop reads CASSRWTGNNYGYTF. CDR3 sequence (DNA): TGTGCCAGCAGCCGATGGACAGGGAATAACTATGGCTACACCTTC.

V is TRBV20-1 and J is TRBJ2-7; 10 bases are shared with TRBD2. The CDR3 runs to 15 residues. Germline CDR1 reads DFQATT; CDR2 reads SNEGSKA (reference sequence). Trimming cost V 4 bases and J 3 bases; bases outside gene matches: 9. The CDR3 DNA follows: TGCAGTGCTATAAACCTCATAGCGGGAGGCTACGAGCAGTACTTC. Protein product: CSAINLIAGGYEQYF.

Points on this clone: At one end the junction does not follow the germline gene, possibly because of a read error. J is TRBJ2-1 and V is TRBV7-3, with D possibly being TRBD2 (5 bases). Germline V gives CDR1 SGHTA, CDR2 FQGTGA. CDR3 size: 12 residues. Here the CDR3 DNA reads TGTGCCAGCATCTTAAGCGGCAATGAGCAGCTCTTC. The encoded protein is CASILSGNEQLF.

This clone was seen repeatedly, ten times or more. This rearrangement joins TRBV4-2 to TRBJ1-1; D not certain. The CDR3 totals 15 residues. V gave up 1 base and J gave up 1 base, with 10 bases separating them. The germline CDR1 and CDR2 sequences are LGHNA and YNFKEQ. CDR3 sequence: CASSQGPAENTEAFF. CDR3 in DNA: TGTGCCAGCAGCCAAGGCCCGGCGGAGAACACTGAAGCTTTCTTT.

The chain carries TRBV11-2 and TRBJ1-1; D perhaps matches TRBD1 (5 bases). Germline assignment: CDR1 SGHAT and CDR2 FQNNGV. Trimming left V 6 bases short and J 5 bases short, with 22 bases between. The CDR3 is 16 amino acids. CDR3 coding DNA: TGTGCCAGCAGGGGGGGAGTGGGGAATTTGAGAACTGAAGCTTTCTTT. Amino acid sequence: CASRGGVGNLRTEAFF. The variable domain in full, completed from reference TRBV11-2 and TRBJ1-1, reads EAGVAQSPRYKIIEKRQSVAFWCNPISGHATLYWYQQILGQGPKLLIQFQNNGVVDDSQLPKDRFSAERLKGVDSTLKIQPAKLEDSAVYLCASRGGVGNLRTEAFFGQGTRLTVV.

This clone is classed as medium-sized. This chain uses TRBV11-2 with TRBJ1-2; weak D call: TRBD1 (6 bases). The CDR3 sequence is 13 residues long. Germline V gene sequence: CDR1 SGHAT, CDR2 FQNNGV. V lost 3 bases and J 8 bases, leaving 13 bases between the germline ends. CDR3 in DNA: TGTGCCAGCAGCTTTTCCCAGGGGTCGGGCTACACCTTC. Translation: CASSFSQGSGYTF.

In its sample, this clone was seen a few times. This rearrangement joins TRBV12-3 or TRBV12-4 to TRBJ2-1; 9 nucleotides line up with TRBD2. The junction had 6 bases not matched to a gene; V was cut back by 5 bases and J by 4 bases. CDR3 length: 15 residues. CDR3 loop: CASSRSGSKYNEQFF. CDR3 bases: TGTGCCAGCAGTCGTAGCGGGAGTAAGTACAATGAGCAGTTCTTC.

This clone is judged medium-sized. The chain uses TRBV6-5 and TRBJ1-2; no firm D call. There are 14 residues in the CDR3. CDR1 and CDR2 (germline): MNHEY, SVGAGI. The ends were cut back, 2 bases at V and 3 bases at J, with 10 bases in the middle. The CDR3 DNA follows: TGTGCCAGCAGTTACAGGCGGCTCGACTATGGCTACACCTTC. Amino acids: CASSYRRLDYGYTF.

Only one count was recorded for this clone. The J gene is TRBJ2-7, the V gene TRBV7-9; TRBD2 matches 11 bases. CDR1 and CDR2 from the germline V gene are SEHNR and FQNEAQ (reference sequence). J gave up 4 bases and V 5 bases, and 7 bases lay outside the gene matches. This CDR3 has 15 amino acids. CDR3 region: CASSPTSGMSYEQYF. DNA of the CDR3: TGTGCCAGCAGCCCGACTAGCGGGATGTCGTACGAGCAGTACTTC.

This clone qualifies as medium-sized. The chain links TRBV28 to TRBJ2-3, with 10 bases aligning to TRBD2. V gave up 7 bases and J gave up 0 bases; unmatched junction bases: 4. CDR1 and CDR2 from the germline V gene are MDHEN and SYDVKM. The CDR3 is made up of 15 amino acids. The CDR3 here is CASTTSGASTDTQYF. The CDR3 DNA reads as TGTGCCAGCACCACTAGCGGGGCAAGCACAGATACGCAGTATTTT.

This clone was seen at least ten times. This chain uses TRBV19 with TRBJ1-5; 7 bases agree with TRBD1. CDR1 and CDR2 from the germline V gene are LNHDA and SQIVND (reference sequence). The CDR3 consists of 13 residues. The V and J ends lost 6 bases and 6 bases, in that order; junction bases with no gene match: 5. CDR3 DNA sequence: TGTGCCAGTAGGACAGGGCTTTTTCAGCCCCAGCATTTT. It translates to CASRTGLFQPQHF.

This clone was found many times. The chain couples TRBV9 to TRBJ1-1; D is ambiguous. Between the trimmed V and J ends, which lost 6 bases and 3 bases, there was a span of 12 bases. Germline CDR1 SGDLS, CDR2 YYNGEE. The CDR3 is 13 amino acids. The DNA for the CDR3 is TGTGCCAGCAACAACATAGGTGACACTGAAGCTTTCTTT. Translating gives CASNNIGDTEAFF.

The rearrangement uses TRBV30 and TRBJ1-3; D gene unclear. The CDR3 covers 13 residues. Trimming removed 6 bases from V and 5 bases from J, with 14 bases in between. Germline V gene sequence: CDR1 GTSNPN, CDR2 SVGIG (reference sequence). The CDR3 coding sequence is TGTGCCTGCCTTTTGGTCCGCCGAAACACCATATATTTT. It specifies CACLLVRRNTIYF.

The chain combines TRBV20-1 with TRBJ2-7; D is undetermined. The CDR3 sequence is 14 residues long. Between the trimmed V and J ends, which lost 5 bases and 4 bases, there was a span of 18 bases. Per the germline V gene, CDR1 is DFQATT and CDR2 is SNEGSKA (reference sequence). The CDR3 DNA follows: TGCAGTGCTTCTCACCATGGGAAGCGATACGAGCAGTACTTC. Its protein product is CSASHHGKRYEQYF.

V gene TRBV15 combines with J gene TRBJ1-5; D not resolved. Germline CDR1 and CDR2: LNHNV and YYDKDF (reference sequence). This CDR3 has 15 residues. Trimming took off 3 bases at V and 0 bases at J, with 9 bases between the two ends. CDR3 nucleotides: TGTGCCACCAGCAGGACTACAGCTAGCAATCAGCCCCAGCATTTT. Translated: CATSRTTASNQPQHF.

Judged by abundance, this clone is medium-sized. The genes are TRBV6-2 or TRBV6-3 and TRBJ2-3, with 11 positions matching TRBD2. Unmatched junction bases numbered 6, after V lost 6 bases and J lost 4 bases. The CDR3 is made up of 15 amino acids. Looked up from germline, CDR1 is MNHEY and CDR2 is SVGEGT. CDR3 in amino acids: CASRETSGEADTQYF. The CDR3 nucleotides are TGTGCCAGCAGGGAGACTAGCGGGGAAGCAGATACGCAGTATTTT.

By sample share, this clone is medium-sized. The chain recombines TRBV6-1 with TRBJ2-3; TRBD2 matches at 9 bases. Trimming cost V 7 bases and J 5 bases; bases outside gene matches: 10. Germline V gives CDR1 MNHNS, CDR2 SASEGT. There are 15 residues in the CDR3. In DNA, the CDR3 is TGTGCCAGCATAGTAGGCGGGGGGGCTAGAGATACGCAGTATTTT. Amino acids: CASIVGGGARDTQYF.

V is TRBV19 and J is TRBJ1-1; perhaps TRBD1 as D (5 bases). V was shortened by 5 bases and J by 0 bases, with 13 bases between the two germline ends. Germline assignment: CDR1 LNHDA and CDR2 SQIVND (reference sequence). The CDR3 runs to 15 residues. The CDR3 spells CASSVGAGMNTEAFF. CDR3 in DNA: TGTGCCAGTAGTGTCGGGGCTGGGATGAACACTGAAGCTTTCTTT.

The chain is built from TRBV20-1 and TRBJ1-2, with 9 positions matching TRBD1. V shed 2 bases and J 4 bases; nucleotides not matched to a gene: 8. The germline CDR1 and CDR2 sequences are DFQATT and SNEGSKA (reference sequence). The CDR3 runs 15 residues. In nucleotides, the CDR3 is TGCAGTGCTAGACCCCCCGGGGGACAGGGCTATGGCTACACCTTC. As protein: CSARPPGGQGYGYTF.

This clone was recorded a few times. The rearrangement joins TRBV12-5 to TRBJ2-7, with TRBD1 identical over 10 bases. Germline V gene sequence: CDR1 LGHNT, CDR2 FRNRAP. Losses at the gene ends were 5 bases for V and 5 bases for J; bases not matched to a gene: 6. CDR3 length: 14 residues. CDR3 DNA sequence: TGTGCTAGTGGTCCGGGACAGGGGCGGAACGAGCAGTACTTC. This translates into CASGPGQGRNEQYF. Based on the CDR3 plus reference TRBV12-5 and TRBJ2-7, the full variable domain is DARVTQTPRHKVTEMGQEVTMRCQPILGHNTVFWYRQTMMQGLELLAYFRNRAPLDDSGMPKDRFSAEMPDATLATLKIQPSEPRDSAVYFCASGPGQGRNEQYFGPGTRLTVT.

By share, this clone counts as medium-sized. The chain has TRBV19 and TRBJ2-6; TRBD2 might be the D (6 bases). CDR1 LNHDA and CDR2 SQIVND come from the germline V gene (reference sequence). V lost 8 bases and J 3 bases, leaving 8 bases between the germline ends. The CDR3 spans 13 residues. The chain's CDR3 is CASVGLGANVLTF. The DNA of the CDR3 is TGTGCCAGTGTGGGACTTGGGGCCAACGTCCTGACTTTC.

This clone ranks as medium-sized. V and J are TRBV27 and TRBJ1-5; D unclear. The V gene's germline CDR1 is MNHEY and CDR2 SMNVEV (reference sequence). Trimming left V 8 bases short and J 6 bases short, with 17 bases between. This CDR3 comprises 14 residues. CDR3: CASSLGVGAQPQHF. The CDR3 bases are TGTGCCAGCTCCTTGGGCGTCGGAGCTCAGCCCCAGCATTTT.

This clone has ten or more counts. V gene TRBV7-9 combines with J gene TRBJ1-2; D remains unclear. CDR3 length equals 15 residues. Germline-derived CDR1 and CDR2 are SEHNR and FQNEAQ (reference sequence). V was cut by 3 bases and J by 0 bases, with 11 bases left in between. The CDR3 DNA reads TGTGCCAGCAGCTTGGGAGGGAGATCTAACTATGGCTACACCTTC. Amino acids: CASSLGGRSNYGYTF.

This clone qualifies as medium-sized. The chain has TRBV19 and TRBJ1-3, with D unresolved. Per germline, CDR1 LNHDA and CDR2 SQIVND (reference sequence). The V gene lost 7 bases and the J gene lost 2 bases, with 12 bases spanning the gap. CDR3 length: 14 residues. CDR3 residues: CASKTRQAGNTIYF. Here the CDR3 DNA reads TGTGCCAGTAAAACTCGCCAGGCTGGAAACACCATATATTTT.

The gene calls are TRBV20-1 and TRBJ2-7; 8 nucleotides line up with TRBD2. CDR1 DFQATT and CDR2 SNEGSKA come from the germline V gene (reference sequence). The trim removed 6 bases at V and 3 bases at J, leaving 7 bases unmatched. This CDR3 spans 13 amino acids. The CDR3: CSARALADYEQYF. The CDR3 nucleotides read TGCAGTGCCCGCGCACTAGCGGACTACGAGCAGTACTTC.

V and J are TRBV3-1 and TRBJ2-1; D perhaps matches TRBD2 (6 bases). V was cut by 4 bases and J by 13 bases, with 11 bases left in between. The germline V gene has CDR1 LGHDT and CDR2 YNNKEL (reference sequence). The CDR3 spans 11 residues. The CDR3, as DNA: TGTGCCAGCAGCCGGGACTCCTTCCAGTTCTTC. It specifies CASSRDSFQFF.

The gene calls are TRBV9 and TRBJ2-1; 13 positions match TRBD2. Trimming cost V 6 bases and J 6 bases; bases outside gene matches: 9. The germline CDR1 and CDR2 sequences are SGDLS and YYNGEE. The CDR3 is made up of 16 amino acids. This CDR3 reads CASTRVGTSGANEQFF. In DNA, the CDR3 is TGTGCCAGCACCCGAGTCGGGACTAGCGGGGCCAATGAGCAGTTCTTC.

This clone was seen repeatedly, ten times or more. This rearrangement joins TRBV24-1 to TRBJ2-1; 13 bases fit TRBD2. Germline values: CDR1 KGHDR, CDR2 SFDVKD. Trimming took 4 bases from V and 4 from J; bases not matched to a gene: 6. The CDR3 length is 17 residues. CDR3 in amino acids: CATSEAGLAGAYNEQFF. CDR3 DNA: TGTGCCACCAGTGAGGCTGGACTAGCGGGGGCTTACAATGAGCAGTTCTTC.

The V call is TRBV3-1, the J call TRBJ1-2; tentative D call: TRBD1 (5 bases). Germline V gene data show CDR1 as LGHDT and CDR2 as YNNKEL (reference sequence). CDR3 length: 15 residues. V lost 2 bases, J lost 6 bases, and 16 bases lay in between. The CDR3 here is CASSQTGGGGHGYTF. CDR3 coding DNA: TGTGCCAGCAGCCAAACAGGTGGAGGTGGCCATGGCTACACCTTC.